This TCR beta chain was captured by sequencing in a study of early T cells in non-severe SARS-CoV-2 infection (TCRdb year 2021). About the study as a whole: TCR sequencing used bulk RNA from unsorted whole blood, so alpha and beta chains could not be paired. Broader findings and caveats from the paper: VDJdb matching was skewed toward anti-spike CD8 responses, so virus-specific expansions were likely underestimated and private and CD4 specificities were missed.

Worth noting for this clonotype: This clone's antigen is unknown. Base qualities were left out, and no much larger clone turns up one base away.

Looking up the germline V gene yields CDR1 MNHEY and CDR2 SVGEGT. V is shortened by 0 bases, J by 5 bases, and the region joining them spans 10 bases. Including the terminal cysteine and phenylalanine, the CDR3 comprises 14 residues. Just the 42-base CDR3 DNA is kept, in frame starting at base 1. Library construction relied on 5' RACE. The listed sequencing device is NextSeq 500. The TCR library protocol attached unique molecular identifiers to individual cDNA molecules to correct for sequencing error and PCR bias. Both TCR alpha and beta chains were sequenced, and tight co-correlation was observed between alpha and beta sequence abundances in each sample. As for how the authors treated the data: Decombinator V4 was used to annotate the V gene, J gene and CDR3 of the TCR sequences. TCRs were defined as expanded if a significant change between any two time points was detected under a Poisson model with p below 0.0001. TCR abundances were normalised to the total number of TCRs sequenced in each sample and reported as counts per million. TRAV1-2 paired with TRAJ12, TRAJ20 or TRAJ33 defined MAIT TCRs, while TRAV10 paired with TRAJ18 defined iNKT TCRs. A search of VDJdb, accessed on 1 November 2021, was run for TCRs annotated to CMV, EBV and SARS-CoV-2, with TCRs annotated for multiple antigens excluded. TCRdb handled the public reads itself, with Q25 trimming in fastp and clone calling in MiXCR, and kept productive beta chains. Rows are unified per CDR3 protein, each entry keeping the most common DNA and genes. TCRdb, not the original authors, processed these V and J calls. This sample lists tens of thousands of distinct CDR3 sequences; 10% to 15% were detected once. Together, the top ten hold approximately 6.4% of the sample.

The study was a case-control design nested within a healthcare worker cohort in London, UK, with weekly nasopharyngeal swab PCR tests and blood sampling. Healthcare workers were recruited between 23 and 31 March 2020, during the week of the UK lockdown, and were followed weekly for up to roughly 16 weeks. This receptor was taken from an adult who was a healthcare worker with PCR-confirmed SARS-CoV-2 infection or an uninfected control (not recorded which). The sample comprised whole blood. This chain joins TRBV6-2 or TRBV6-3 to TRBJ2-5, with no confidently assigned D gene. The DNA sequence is TGTGCCAGCAGTTACTCGCAGGTATTGGAGACCCAGTACTTC. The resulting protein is CASSYSQVLETQYF.